The 19 T cell receptor beta chains below come from one sample, sequenced in a study of T cell changes during pregnancy in multiple sclerosis (dated by TCRdb to between 2018 and 2021). Library preparation was by the immunoSEQ multiplex PCR assay. TCRdb retrieved this table from immuneACCESS and kept in-frame rearrangements only. Not all clones are present; in checked studies, unresolved V genes account for under half, and no reason is known for the remainder. A total of 56,000 or so clones appear in this sample, about nine tenths of them only once. Around 0.38% of the sample comes from the top ten. Sequences were derived from CD4+ T cells from peripheral blood mononuclear cells, sampled in the third trimester of pregnancy. The receptors originated from a female donor with multiple sclerosis, enrolled in a pregnancy study.

V gene TRBV5-1 combines with J gene TRBJ1-4; the match to TRBD1 covers 8 bases. The CDR3 runs 15 residues. Losses at the gene ends were 4 bases for V and 8 bases for J; bases not matched to a gene: 10. Germline CDR1 and CDR2: SGHRS and YFSETQ. CDR3 bases: TGCGCCAGCAGCGCGACAGGGGCCTTAGGCGAAAAACTGTTTTTT. Residues: CASSATGALGEKLFF.

In its sample, this clone was seen many times. The gene calls are TRBV7-8 and TRBJ1-1; unclear D gene. Germline CDR1 and CDR2: SGHVS and FQNEAQ. The germline V and J ends were trimmed by 7 bases and 1 base, with 19 bases remaining between them. This CDR3 is built from 16 residues. The CDR3 here is CASNVEGGLGNTEAFF. CDR3 bases: TGTGCCAGCAACGTGGAGGGCGGCCTAGGGAACACTGAAGCTTTCTTT.

This clone came up a few times. V and J are TRBV4-2 and TRBJ1-1; weak D call: TRBD1 (6 bases). CDR1 is LGHNA, CDR2 YNFKEQ, per germline. The CDR3 loop spans 14 amino acids. Trimming took off 4 bases at V and 0 bases at J, with 9 bases between the two ends. The CDR3 DNA sequence: TGTGCCAGCAGCCGGACAGTCATGAACACTGAAGCTTTCTTT. Encoded protein: CASSRTVMNTEAFF.

The V call is TRBV7-2, the J call TRBJ2-3; the match to TRBD2 covers 9 bases. CDR1 and CDR2 from the germline V gene are SGHTA and FQGNSA. V was pared by 1 base and J by 6 bases, with 5 bases of the junction left unmatched. This CDR3 has 15 residues. CDR3: CASSLVAGGGDTQYF. Here the CDR3 DNA reads TGTGCCAGCAGCTTAGTTGCGGGAGGGGGGGATACGCAGTATTTT.

This chain links TRBV9 with TRBJ2-5, with TRBD2 identical over 7 bases. Trimming removed 0 bases from V and 4 bases from J; junction bases left unmatched: 12. CDR1 and CDR2 from the germline V gene are SGDLS and YYNGEE. CDR3 size: 17 residues. CDR3 coding DNA: TGTGCCAGCAGCGTAGAAACGGGTTTGGGGGGGGTAGAGACCCAGTACTTC. Encoded protein: CASSVETGLGGVETQYF.

This clone was counted once. The chain recombines TRBV25-1 with TRBJ1-2; D is perhaps TRBD1 (5 bases). V gave up 4 bases and J gave up 8 bases, with 14 bases separating them. The CDR3 runs to 13 residues. The germline V gene has CDR1 MGHDK and CDR2 SYGVNS. The CDR3 loop is CASSVRARGGYTF. The CDR3 nucleotides are TGTGCCAGCAGTGTTCGGGCTCGGGGGGGCTACACCTTC.

This chain uses TRBV4-1 with TRBJ1-5; TRBD1 is a possible D gene (5 bases). The CDR3 is made up of 17 amino acids. Trimming removed 1 base at V and 2 bases at J, with 15 bases between. The germline V gene encodes CDR1 MGHRA and CDR2 YSYEKL. DNA for the CDR3: TGCGCCAGCAGCCAAGGATTGTGGGGCATAGGCAATCAGCCCCAGCATTTT. It specifies CASSQGLWGIGNQPQHF.

This clone appeared a single time. The rearrangement links TRBV19 to TRBJ2-7; 9 bases are shared with TRBD1. V dropped 7 bases and J dropped 2; count of bases not matched to a gene: 9. Germline V CDR1 and CDR2: LNHDA, SQIVND (reference sequence). CDR3 length equals 15 residues. The CDR3 nucleotides are TGTGCCAGTATGCCAACAGGGGGCGCAGCCTACGAGCAGTACTTC. Translating it yields CASMPTGGAAYEQYF.

The V call is TRBV7-9, the J call TRBJ1-2; TRBD1 is a possible D gene (5 bases). V lost 3 bases, J lost 6 bases, and 20 bases lay in between. The germline gives CDR1 SEHNR, CDR2 FQNEAQ (reference sequence). The CDR3 sequence is 16 residues long. Here the CDR3 DNA reads TGTGCCAGCAGCTTTCTGTCCGGGGGGGACCGAAATGGCTACACCTTC. This codes for CASSFLSGGDRNGYTF.

This clone came up once. Other DNA sequences from this sample encode an identical CDR3 as well. This chain joins TRBV6-5 and TRBJ2-6, with a tentative D call TRBD2 (5 bases). Trimming removed 2 bases from V and 0 bases from J, with 8 bases in between. The CDR3 runs 16 residues. The germline V gene encodes CDR1 MNHEY and CDR2 SVGAGI. Here the CDR3 DNA reads TGTGCCAGCAGTTACCGGAGGTCCTCTGGGGCCAACGTCCTGACTTTC. This translates into CASSYRRSSGANVLTF.

V usage is TRBV2 and J usage is TRBJ1-2; D is unclear. Germline loops: CDR1 SNHLY, CDR2 FYNNEI. This CDR3 spans 14 amino acids. V was clipped by 9 bases and J by 4 bases, with 18 bases between them. The DNA for the CDR3 is TGTGCCAGGAAGGACTCTCCCGTGGCCTATGGCTACACCTTC. The encoded protein is CARKDSPVAYGYTF.

This rearrangement joins TRBV30 to TRBJ2-1; maybe TRBD2 (6 bases). Germline lookup yields CDR1 GTSNPN and CDR2 SVGIG (reference sequence). The CDR3 spans 10 residues. For the CDR3, the DNA is TGTGCTGGGGGGAACAATGAGCAGTTCTTC. Protein product: CAGGNNEQFF.

The CDR3 DNA follows: TGTGCCAGCCGACAGACAGGGGACCCCTATGGCTACACCTTC. Its translation: CASRQTGDPYGYTF. The chain combines TRBV27 with TRBJ1-2; 8 bases are a match to TRBD1. The germline gives CDR1 MNHEY, CDR2 SMNVEV (reference sequence). Unmatched junction bases numbered 9, after V lost 8 bases and J lost 4 bases. The CDR3 covers 14 residues.

The chain couples TRBV5-4 to TRBJ1-3; TRBD1 agrees at 10 bases. J lost 0 bases, V lost 3 bases, and 15 bases had no gene match. Germline CDR1 and CDR2: SGHNT and YYREEE (reference sequence). This CDR3 spans 20 amino acids. CDR3 sequence reads: CASSYEGDRGGKSSGNTIYF. Written as DNA, the CDR3 is TGTGCCAGCAGCTACGAGGGGGACAGGGGCGGAAAGAGCTCTGGAAACACCATATATTTT.

The CDR3, as DNA: TGTGCCAGCCTGAACCAGGGATATCAAGAAAAACTGTTTTTT. Its translation: CASLNQGYQEKLFF. This chain links TRBV2 with TRBJ1-4, with D maybe TRBD1 (5 bases). With 8 bases removed from V and 8 bases from J, the gap between germline ends came to 18 bases. CDR3 length: 14 amino acids. From germline, CDR1 is SNHLY and CDR2 FYNNEI.

This rearrangement joins TRBV7-2 to TRBJ2-1, with 8 bases identical to TRBD2. From germline, CDR1 is SGHTA and CDR2 FQGNSA. This CDR3 region has 16 residues. With V trimmed by 2 bases and J by 7 bases, 10 bases remained unmatched. The CDR3 DNA follows: TGTGCCAGCAGCTTAAGGGTTTCGGGGGGGAATAATGAGCAGTTCTTC. Amino acids: CASSLRVSGGNNEQFF. The entire variable domain, with the rest obtained from reference TRBV7-2 and TRBJ2-1, is as follows: GAGVSQSPSNKVTEKGKDVELRCDPISGHTALYWYRQSLGQGLEFLIYFQGNSAPDKSGLPSDRFSAERTGGSVSTLTIQRTQQEDSAVYLCASSLRVSGGNNEQFFGPGTRLTVL.

CDR3: CASSSLPGTGAGYTF. The DNA for the CDR3 is TGTGCCAGCAGCTCGTTACCCGGGACAGGGGCAGGCTACACCTTC. The chain has TRBV7-8 and TRBJ1-2, with 10 bases identical to TRBD1. The junction had 10 bases not matched to a gene; V was cut back by 4 bases and J by 8 bases. From germline, CDR1 is SGHVS and CDR2 FQNEAQ. CDR3 size: 15 residues.

This clone turned up a few times. CDR3 sequence: CAWHRPNTEAFF. DNA for the CDR3: TGTGCCTGGCACAGGCCTAACACTGAAGCTTTCTTT. The rearrangement joins TRBV30 to TRBJ1-1; possibly TRBD1 for D (5 bases). The germline CDR1 and CDR2 sequences are GTSNPN and SVGIG (reference sequence). This CDR3 region has 12 residues. Deletions cut 5 bases from V and 2 bases from J, with 9 bases between.

The V call is TRBV6-5, the J call TRBJ2-7; 8 bases line up with TRBD1. J gave up 0 bases and V 0 bases, and 4 bases lay outside the gene matches. Germline CDR1 and CDR2: MNHEY and SVGAGI. This CDR3 comprises 16 residues. CDR3 residues: CASSYSMGTGSYEQYF. The CDR3 region has the DNA TGTGCCAGCAGTTACTCGATGGGGACAGGCTCCTACGAGCAGTACTTC.